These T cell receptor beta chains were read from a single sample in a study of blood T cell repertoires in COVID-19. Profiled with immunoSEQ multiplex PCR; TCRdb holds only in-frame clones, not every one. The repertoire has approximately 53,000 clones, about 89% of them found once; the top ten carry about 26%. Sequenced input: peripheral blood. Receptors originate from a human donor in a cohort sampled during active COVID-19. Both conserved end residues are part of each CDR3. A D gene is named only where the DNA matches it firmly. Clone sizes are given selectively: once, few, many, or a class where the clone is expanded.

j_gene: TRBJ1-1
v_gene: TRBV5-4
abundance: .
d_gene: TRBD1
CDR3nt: TGTGCCAGCAGCCCGAACCGGCAGGGGGCATACACTGAAGCTTTCTTT
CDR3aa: CASSPNRQGAYTEAFF

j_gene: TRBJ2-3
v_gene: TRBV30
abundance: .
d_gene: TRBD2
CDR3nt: TGTGCCTGGAGTGGGGCTAGCGGGGCTACAGATACGCAGTATTTT
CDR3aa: CAWSGASGATDTQYF

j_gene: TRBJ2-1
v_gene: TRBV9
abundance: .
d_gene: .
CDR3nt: TGTGCCAGCAGCGCCTGGACAACAGAGCAGTTCTTC
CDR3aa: CASSAWTTEQFF

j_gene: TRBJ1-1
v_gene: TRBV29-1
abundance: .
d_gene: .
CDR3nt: TGCAGCGTTGAATCGGAGGGTAGGGGGAACACTGAAGCTTTCTTT
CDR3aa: CSVESEGRGNTEAFF

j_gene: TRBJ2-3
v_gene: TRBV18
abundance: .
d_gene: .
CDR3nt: TGTGCCAGCTCAGGTTCGCTAGCCTCCACAGATACGCAGTATTTT
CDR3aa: CASSGSLASTDTQYF

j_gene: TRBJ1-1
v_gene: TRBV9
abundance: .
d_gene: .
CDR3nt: TGTGCCAGCACCCTAGTAGTTTCGAACACTGAAGCTTTCTTT
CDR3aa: CASTLVVSNTEAFF

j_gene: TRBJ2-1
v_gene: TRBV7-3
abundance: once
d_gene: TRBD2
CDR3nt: TGTGCCAGCAGCTTTCGAGCCGGGACTAGCGGGAGTCGGTACAATGAGCAGTTCTTC
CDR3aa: CASSFRAGTSGSRYNEQFF

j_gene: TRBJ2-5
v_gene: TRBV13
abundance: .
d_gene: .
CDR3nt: TGTGCCAGCAGGGTAGGGGCCGAAGAGACCCAGTACTTC
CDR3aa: CASRVGAEETQYF

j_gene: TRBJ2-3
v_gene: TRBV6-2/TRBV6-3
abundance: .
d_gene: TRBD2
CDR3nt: TGTGCCAGCAGTTTCCCGACTAGCGGGAGGTCTAGCCCCACAGATACGCAGTATTTT
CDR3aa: CASSFPTSGRSSPTDTQYF

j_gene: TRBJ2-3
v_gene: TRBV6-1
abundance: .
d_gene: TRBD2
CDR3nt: TGTGCCAGCAGTGAAACCCTAGCGGGGGCAGATACGCAGTATTTT
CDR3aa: CASSETLAGADTQYF

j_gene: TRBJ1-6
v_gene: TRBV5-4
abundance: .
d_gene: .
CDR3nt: TGTGCCAGCAGACGGAATACGGGGAATTCACCCCTCCACTTT
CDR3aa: CASRRNTGNSPLHF